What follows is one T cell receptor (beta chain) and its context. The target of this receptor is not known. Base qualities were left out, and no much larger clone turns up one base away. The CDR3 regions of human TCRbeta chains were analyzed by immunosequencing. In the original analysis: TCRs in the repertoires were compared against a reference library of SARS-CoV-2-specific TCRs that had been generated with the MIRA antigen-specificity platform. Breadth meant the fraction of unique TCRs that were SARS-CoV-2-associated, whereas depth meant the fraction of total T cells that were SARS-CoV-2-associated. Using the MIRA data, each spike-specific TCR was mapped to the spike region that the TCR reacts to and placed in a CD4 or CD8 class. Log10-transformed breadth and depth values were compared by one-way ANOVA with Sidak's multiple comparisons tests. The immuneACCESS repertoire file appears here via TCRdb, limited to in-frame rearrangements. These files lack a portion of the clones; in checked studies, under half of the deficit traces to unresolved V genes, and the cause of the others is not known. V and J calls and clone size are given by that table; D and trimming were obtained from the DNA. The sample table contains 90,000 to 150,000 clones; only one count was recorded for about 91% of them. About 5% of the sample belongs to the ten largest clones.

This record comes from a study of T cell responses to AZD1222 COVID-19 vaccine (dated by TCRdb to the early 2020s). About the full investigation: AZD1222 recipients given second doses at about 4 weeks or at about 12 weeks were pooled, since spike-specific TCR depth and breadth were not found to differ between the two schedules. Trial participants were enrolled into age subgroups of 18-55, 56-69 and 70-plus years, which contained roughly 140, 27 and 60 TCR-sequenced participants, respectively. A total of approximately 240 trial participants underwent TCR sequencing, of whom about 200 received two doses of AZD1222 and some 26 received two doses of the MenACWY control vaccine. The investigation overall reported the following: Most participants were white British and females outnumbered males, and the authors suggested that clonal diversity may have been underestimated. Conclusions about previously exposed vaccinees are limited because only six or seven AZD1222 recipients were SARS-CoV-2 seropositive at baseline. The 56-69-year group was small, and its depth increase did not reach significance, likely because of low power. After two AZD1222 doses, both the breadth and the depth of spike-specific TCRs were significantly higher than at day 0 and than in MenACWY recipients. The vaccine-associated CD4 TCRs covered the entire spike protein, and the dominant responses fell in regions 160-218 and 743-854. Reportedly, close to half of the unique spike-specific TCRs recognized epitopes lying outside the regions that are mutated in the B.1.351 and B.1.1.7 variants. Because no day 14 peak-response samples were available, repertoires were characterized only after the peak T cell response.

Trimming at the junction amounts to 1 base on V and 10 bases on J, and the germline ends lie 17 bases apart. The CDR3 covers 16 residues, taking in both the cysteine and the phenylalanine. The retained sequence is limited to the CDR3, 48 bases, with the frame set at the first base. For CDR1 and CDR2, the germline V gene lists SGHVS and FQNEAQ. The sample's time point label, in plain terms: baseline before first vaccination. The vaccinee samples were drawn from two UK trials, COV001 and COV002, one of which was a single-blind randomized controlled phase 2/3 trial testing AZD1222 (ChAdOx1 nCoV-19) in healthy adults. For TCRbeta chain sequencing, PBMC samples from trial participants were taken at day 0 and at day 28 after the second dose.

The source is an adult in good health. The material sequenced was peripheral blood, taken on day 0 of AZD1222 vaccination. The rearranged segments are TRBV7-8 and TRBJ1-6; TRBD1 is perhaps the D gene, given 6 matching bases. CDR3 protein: CASSLGSSRGRSPLHF. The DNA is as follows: TGTGCCAGCAGCTTAGGGTCGAGCAGGGGAAGATCACCCCTCCACTTT.